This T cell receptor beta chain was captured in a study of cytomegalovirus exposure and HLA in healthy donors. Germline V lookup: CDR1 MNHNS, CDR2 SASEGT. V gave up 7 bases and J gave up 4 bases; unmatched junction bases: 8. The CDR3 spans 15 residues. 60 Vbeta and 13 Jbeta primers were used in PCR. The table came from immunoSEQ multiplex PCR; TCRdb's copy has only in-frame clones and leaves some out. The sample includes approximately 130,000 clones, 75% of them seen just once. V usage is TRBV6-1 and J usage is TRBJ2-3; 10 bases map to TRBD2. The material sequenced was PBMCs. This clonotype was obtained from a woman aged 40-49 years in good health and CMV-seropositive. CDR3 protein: CASIGSGRAADTQYF. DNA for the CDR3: TGTGCCAGCATCGGAAGCGGGAGGGCCGCAGATACGCAGTATTTT.